The rows below give T cell receptor beta chains drawn from one sample of a study of blood T cell repertoires in COVID-19. Generated by immunoSEQ multiplex PCR, the TCRdb table keeps only in-frame clones and is missing some. The sample lists 200,000 to 300,000 clones; approximately 91% were seen once. The sample taken for sequencing was peripheral blood. These TCRs come from a man aged 30 to 45 with COVID-19, enrolled during active disease. CDR3s include the opening cysteine and the closing phenylalanine or tryptophan. D genes are given only for firm matches. Size is omitted from some rows. Given values are once, few, many or a class for expanded clones.

>TRBJ1-2|TRBD1|-|TRBV19
CASSIGTGGLGYTF
TGTGCCAGTAGTATCGGGACAGGGGGGCTTGGCTACACCTTC
>TRBJ2-7|-|-|TRBV2
CASRWQGSYEQYF
TGTGCCAGCAGGTGGCAGGGATCCTACGAGCAGTACTTC
>TRBJ1-4|TRBD1|-|TRBV7-9
CASSPSGGSEKLFF
TGTGCCAGCAGTCCTTCAGGGGGCAGCGAAAAACTGTTTTTT
>TRBJ1-2|TRBD1|few|TRBV14
CASSQDLGTALGYTF
TGTGCCAGCAGCCAAGATCTGGGGACAGCCCTCGGCTACACCTTC
>TRBJ2-3|TRBD2|once|TRBV14
CASSQNSGGNTDTQYF
TGTGCCAGCAGCCAAAATAGCGGGGGGAACACAGATACGCAGTATTTT
>TRBJ1-5|TRBD1|-|TRBV6-5
CASSYSAEGAQQPQHF
TGTGCCAGCAGTTACTCAGCGGAGGGGGCACAGCAGCCCCAGCATTTT
>TRBJ1-3|-|-|TRBV7-6
CASSLVGPQVSPRNTIYF
TGTGCCAGCAGCTTAGTGGGCCCCCAAGTGTCACCCAGAAACACCATATATTTT
>TRBJ2-3|TRBD1|few|TRBV27
CASGETGGGTQYF
TGTGCCAGCGGTGAGACAGGGGGCGGTACGCAGTATTTT
>TRBJ1-6|TRBD1|few|TRBV19
CASSIGTGSSPLHF
TGTGCCAGTAGTATCGGGACAGGGAGCTCACCCCTCCACTTT
>TRBJ1-1|-|-|TRBV11-3
CASSRQMNTEAFF
TGTGCCAGCAGCCGACAGATGAACACTGAAGCTTTCTTT
>TRBJ2-5|-|-|TRBV7-3
CASSFTTKETQYF
TGTGCCAGCAGCTTTACCACTAAAGAGACCCAGTACTTC
>TRBJ1-2|-|once|TRBV5-1
CASSLEGGRFYGYTF
TGCGCCAGCAGCTTGGAAGGGGGTCGGTTCTATGGCTACACCTTC
>TRBJ1-6|-|few|TRBV4-1
CAAGRESDYNSPLHF
TGCGCGGCGGGGAGGGAATCCGATTATAATTCACCCCTCCACTTT
>TRBJ2-7|-|-|TRBV11-3
CASSLEAQGYEQYF
TGTGCCAGCAGCTTAGAGGCACAGGGCTACGAGCAGTACTTC
>TRBJ2-3|-|-|TRBV24-1
CATSAGLYTDTQYF
TGTGCCACCAGTGCAGGACTGTACACAGATACGCAGTATTTT
>TRBJ1-2|TRBD1|-|TRBV6-5
CASSLGQGHGYTF
TGTGCCAGCAGTTTGGGACAGGGGCATGGCTACACCTTC
>TRBJ2-7|TRBD2|-|TRBV27
CASRHGGSGVYEQYF
TGTGCCAGCAGACACGGGGGGAGCGGGGTCTACGAGCAGTACTTC
>TRBJ2-1|TRBD1|-|TRBV9
CASSKGQGPDEQFF
TGTGCCAGCAGCAAGGGACAGGGACCCGATGAGCAGTTCTTC
>TRBJ1-5|-|-|TRBV16
CASSQFHSNQPQHF
TGTGCCAGCAGCCAATTCCATAGCAATCAGCCCCAGCATTTT
>TRBJ1-6|TRBD1|-|TRBV11-2
CASSLWTGGSPLHF
TGTGCCAGCAGCTTGTGGACAGGGGGATCACCCCTCCACTTT
>TRBJ2-7|-|-|TRBV15
CATSRDYGGYEQYF
TGTGCCACCAGCAGAGATTACGGGGGTTACGAGCAGTACTTC
>TRBJ1-2|TRBD1|-|TRBV11-2
CASSLDRTGEGYTF
TGTGCCAGCAGCTTAGACCGGACAGGGGAGGGCTACACCTTC
>TRBJ1-5|-|-|TRBV3-1/TRBV3-2
CAIPQGGNQPQHF
TGTGCCATCCCCCAAGGGGGCAATCAGCCCCAGCATTTT
>TRBJ1-1|-|-|TRBV14
CASSQRRTGSFRTEAFF
TGTGCCAGCAGCCAAAGAAGAACAGGTAGTTTTCGGACTGAAGCTTTCTTT
>TRBJ1-1|-|-|TRBV2
CASSTTGVDKRAFF
TGTGCCAGCAGCACTACGGGGGTCGACAAGAGAGCTTTCTTT
>TRBJ2-3|TRBD2|once|TRBV6-6
CASSYGPGGGGDTQYF
TGTGCCAGCAGTTACGGCCCGGGCGGGGGGGGAGATACGCAGTATTTT
>TRBJ1-5|-|-|TRBV18
CASSPSGLNQPQHF
TGTGCCAGCTCACCCAGCGGGCTTAATCAGCCCCAGCATTTT
>TRBJ2-2|TRBD1|few|TRBV10-3
CAIRTGFNTGELFF
TGTGCCATCAGGACAGGGTTTAACACCGGGGAGCTGTTTTTT
>TRBJ1-2|-|-|TRBV7-9
CASSLVARTRGGYTF
TGTGCCAGCAGCTTAGTAGCCAGGACCAGGGGTGGCTACACCTTC
>TRBJ1-2|TRBD1|-|TRBV7-3
CASSAQGGYGYTF
TGTGCCAGCAGCGCTCAGGGGGGCTATGGCTACACCTTC
>TRBJ1-3|-|-|TRBV24-1
CATSDSPTVRKGTSPGNTIYF
TGTGCCACCAGTGATTCACCGACAGTCCGAAAGGGGACATCTCCTGGAAACACCATATATTTT
>TRBJ1-6|TRBD1|-|TRBV5-1
CASSLGTRGPGNSPLHF
TGCGCCAGCAGCTTGGGTACCAGGGGGCCGGGTAATTCACCCCTCCACTTT
>TRBJ1-6|TRBD1|-|TRBV18
CASSPLRTGTNSPLHF
TGTGCCAGCTCACCACTCCGGACAGGGACTAATTCACCCCTCCACTTT
>TRBJ1-2|-|-|TRBV9
CASSGEKGYTF
TGTGCCAGCAGCGGCGAAAAGGGCTACACCTTC
>TRBJ2-2|TRBD1|-|TRBV27
CASSPRTGVGNTGELFF
TGTGCCAGCAGTCCCCGGACAGGGGTGGGTAACACCGGGGAGCTGTTTTTT
>TRBJ2-3|-|-|TRBV5-1
CASSLPGHNPTDTQYF
TGCGCCAGCAGCCTCCCGGGACACAATCCCACAGATACGCAGTATTTT
>TRBJ1-3|-|-|TRBV7-9
CASSTTGPPSGNTIYF
TGTGCCAGCAGCACCACAGGACCCCCCTCTGGAAACACCATATATTTT
>TRBJ1-2|-|-|TRBV6-5
CASSYLQSANYGYTF
TGTGCCAGCAGTTACCTACAGTCAGCCAACTATGGCTACACCTTC
>TRBJ2-5|TRBD2|-|TRBV10-3
CATNTGTSGGAEETQYF
TGTGCCACCAATACCGGGACTAGCGGGGGGGCCGAAGAGACCCAGTACTTC
>TRBJ2-7|-|-|TRBV6-1
CASSDEESTGRNEQYF
TGTGCCAGCAGTGATGAGGAGTCGACAGGGAGGAACGAGCAGTACTTC
>TRBJ2-5|TRBD1|-|TRBV4-1
CASSLGQGAETQYF
TGCGCCAGCAGCCTCGGACAGGGTGCAGAGACCCAGTACTTC
>TRBJ2-1|-|-|TRBV11-1
CASSLAVPTARGSYNEQFF
TGTGCCAGCAGCTTAGCGGTACCGACAGCCCGGGGGTCCTACAATGAGCAGTTCTTC
>TRBJ2-1|-|-|TRBV5-4
CASSATGSSYNEQFF
TGTGCCAGCAGCGCGACAGGCTCCTCCTACAATGAGCAGTTCTTC
>TRBJ2-1|-|-|TRBV18
CASSPDNNEQFF
TGTGCCAGCTCACCGGACAACAATGAGCAGTTCTTC
>TRBJ2-1|-|-|TRBV29-1
CSGGREANEQFF
TGCAGCGGTGGCCGGGAAGCTAATGAGCAGTTCTTC
>TRBJ2-7|TRBD2|-|TRBV11-2
CASSFAGREYEQYF
TGTGCCAGCAGCTTTGCGGGGCGGGAGTACGAGCAGTACTTC
>TRBJ2-3|TRBD1|-|TRBV6-4
CASSPGTGGEIYTDTQYF
TGTGCCAGCAGTCCTGGGACAGGGGGCGAGATTTACACAGATACGCAGTATTTT
>TRBJ2-3|-|-|TRBV6-1
CASSEHEAGAPRPDTQYF
TGTGCCAGCAGTGAACACGAGGCGGGGGCCCCGCGCCCAGATACGCAGTATTTT
>TRBJ1-6|-|-|TRBV4-1
CASSQGTGNSYNSPLHF
TGCGCCAGCAGCCAAGGAACAGGGAACTCCTATAATTCACCCCTCCACTTT
>TRBJ2-5|TRBD2|-|TRBV7-2
CASSTADLAGEETQYF
TGTGCCAGCAGCACCGCCGATCTAGCGGGGGAAGAGACCCAGTACTTC
>TRBJ1-3|TRBD1|-|TRBV12-3/TRBV12-4
CASSTGSGNTIYF
TGTGCCAGCTCGACAGGGTCTGGAAACACCATATATTTT
>TRBJ2-7|TRBD1|-|TRBV5-7
CASSQTLGQDSYEQYF
TGTGCCAGCAGCCAAACACTCGGACAGGACTCCTACGAGCAGTACTTC
>TRBJ1-2|TRBD1|-|TRBV5-1
CASSSGQGSYGYTF
TGCGCCAGCAGCTCGGGACAGGGATCCTATGGCTACACCTTC